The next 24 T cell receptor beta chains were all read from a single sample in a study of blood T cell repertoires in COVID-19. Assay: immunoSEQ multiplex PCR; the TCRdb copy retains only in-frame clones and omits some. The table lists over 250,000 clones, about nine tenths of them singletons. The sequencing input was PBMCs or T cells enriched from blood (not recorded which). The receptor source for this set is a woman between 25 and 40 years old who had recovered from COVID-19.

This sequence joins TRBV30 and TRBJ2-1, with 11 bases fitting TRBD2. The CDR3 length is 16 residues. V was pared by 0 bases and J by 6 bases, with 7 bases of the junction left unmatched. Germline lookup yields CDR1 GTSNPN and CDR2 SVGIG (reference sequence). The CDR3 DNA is TGTGCCTGGAGTGTATCCGGACTAGCGGGCATCAATGAGCAGTTCTTC. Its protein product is CAWSVSGLAGINEQFF. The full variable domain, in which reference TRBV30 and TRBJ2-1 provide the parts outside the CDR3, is SQTIHQWPATLVQPVGSPLSLECTVEGTSNPNLYWYRQAAGRGLQLLFYSVGIGQISSEVPQNLSASRPQDRQFILSSKKLLLSDSGFYLCAWSVSGLAGINEQFFGPGTRLTVL.

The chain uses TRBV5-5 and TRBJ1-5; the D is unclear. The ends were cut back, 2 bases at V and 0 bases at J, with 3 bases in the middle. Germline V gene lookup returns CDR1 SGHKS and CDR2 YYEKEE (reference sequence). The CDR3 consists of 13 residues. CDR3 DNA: TGTGCCAGCAGCTTCCTTAGCAATCAGCCCCAGCATTTT. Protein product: CASSFLSNQPQHF.

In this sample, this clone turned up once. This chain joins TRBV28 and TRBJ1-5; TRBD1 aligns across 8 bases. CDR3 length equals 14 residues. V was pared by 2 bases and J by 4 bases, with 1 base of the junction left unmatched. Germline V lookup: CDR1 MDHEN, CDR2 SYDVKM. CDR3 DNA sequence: TGTGCCAGCAGTTTACAGGGGGCTAATCAGCCCCAGCATTTT. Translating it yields CASSLQGANQPQHF.

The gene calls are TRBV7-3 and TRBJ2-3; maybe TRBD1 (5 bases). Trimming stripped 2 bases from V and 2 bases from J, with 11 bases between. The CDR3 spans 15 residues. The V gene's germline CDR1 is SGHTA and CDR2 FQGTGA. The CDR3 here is CASSLGRASTDTQYF. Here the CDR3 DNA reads TGTGCCAGCAGCTTAGGCAGGGCCTCCACAGATACGCAGTATTTT. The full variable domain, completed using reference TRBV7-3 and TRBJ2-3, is GAGVSQTPSNKVTEKGKYVELRCDPISGHTALYWYRQSLGQGPEFLIYFQGTGAADDSGLPNDRFFAVRPEGSVSTLKIQRTERGDSAVYLCASSLGRASTDTQYFGPGTRLTVL.

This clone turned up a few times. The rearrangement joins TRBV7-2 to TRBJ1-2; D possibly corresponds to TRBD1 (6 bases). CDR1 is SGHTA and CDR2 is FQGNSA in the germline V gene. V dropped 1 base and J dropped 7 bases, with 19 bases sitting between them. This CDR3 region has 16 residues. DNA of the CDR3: TGTGCCAGCAGCTTAGGCGGTAGGGCAGGGGAATCTGGCTACACCTTC. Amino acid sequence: CASSLGGRAGESGYTF.

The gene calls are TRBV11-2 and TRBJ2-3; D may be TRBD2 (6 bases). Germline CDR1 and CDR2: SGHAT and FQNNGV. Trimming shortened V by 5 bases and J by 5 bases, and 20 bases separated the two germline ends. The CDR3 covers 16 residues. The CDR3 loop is CASSLFGSPGKDTQYF. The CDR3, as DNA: TGTGCCAGCAGCCTGTTCGGGAGCCCCGGGAAAGATACGCAGTATTTT.

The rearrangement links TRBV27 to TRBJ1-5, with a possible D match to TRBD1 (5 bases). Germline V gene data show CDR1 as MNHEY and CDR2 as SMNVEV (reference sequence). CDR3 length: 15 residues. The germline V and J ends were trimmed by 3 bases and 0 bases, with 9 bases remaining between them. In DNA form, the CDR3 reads TGTGCCAGCAGTTTTAGGACACGTAGCAATCAGCCCCAGCATTTT. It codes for CASSFRTRSNQPQHF.

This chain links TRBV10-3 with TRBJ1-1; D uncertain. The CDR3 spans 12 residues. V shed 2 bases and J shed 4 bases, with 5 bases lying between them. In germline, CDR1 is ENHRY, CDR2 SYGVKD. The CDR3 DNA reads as TGTGCCATCAGTGAGAGCGGCACTGAAGCTTTCTTT. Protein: CAISESGTEAFF.

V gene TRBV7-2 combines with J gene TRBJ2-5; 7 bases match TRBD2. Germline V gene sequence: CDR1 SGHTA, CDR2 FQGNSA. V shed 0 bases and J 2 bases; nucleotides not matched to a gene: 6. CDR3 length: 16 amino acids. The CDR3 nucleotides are TGTGCCAGCAGCTTAGCGGCGGGGACTACTCAAGAGACCCAGTACTTC. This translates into CASSLAAGTTQETQYF.

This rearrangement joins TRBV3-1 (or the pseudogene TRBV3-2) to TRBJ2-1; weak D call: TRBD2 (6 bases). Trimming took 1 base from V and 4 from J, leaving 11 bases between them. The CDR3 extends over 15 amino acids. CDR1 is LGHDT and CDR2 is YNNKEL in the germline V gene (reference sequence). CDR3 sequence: CASSQVPLAYNEQFF. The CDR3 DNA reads TGTGCCAGCAGCCAAGTGCCCCTAGCGTACAATGAGCAGTTCTTC.

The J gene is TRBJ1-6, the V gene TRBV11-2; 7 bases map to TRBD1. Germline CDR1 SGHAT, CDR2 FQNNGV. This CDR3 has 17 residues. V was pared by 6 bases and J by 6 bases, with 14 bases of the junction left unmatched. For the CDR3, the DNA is TGTGCCAGCAGTACCCACGGGACAGCATTAACTAATTCACCCCTCCACTTT. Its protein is CASSTHGTALTNSPLHF.

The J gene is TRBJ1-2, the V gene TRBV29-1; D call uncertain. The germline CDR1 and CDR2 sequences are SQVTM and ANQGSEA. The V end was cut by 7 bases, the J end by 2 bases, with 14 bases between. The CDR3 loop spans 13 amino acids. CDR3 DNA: TGCAGCGCGACGCCGGGAACAAACTATGGCTACACCTTC. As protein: CSATPGTNYGYTF.

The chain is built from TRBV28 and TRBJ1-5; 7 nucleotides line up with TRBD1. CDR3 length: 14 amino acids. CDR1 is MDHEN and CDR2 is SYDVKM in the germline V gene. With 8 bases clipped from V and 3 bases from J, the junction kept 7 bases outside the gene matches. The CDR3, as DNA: TGTGCCAGCGAGAGGGACAGTCTCAATCAGCCCCAGCATTTT. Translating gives CASERDSLNQPQHF.

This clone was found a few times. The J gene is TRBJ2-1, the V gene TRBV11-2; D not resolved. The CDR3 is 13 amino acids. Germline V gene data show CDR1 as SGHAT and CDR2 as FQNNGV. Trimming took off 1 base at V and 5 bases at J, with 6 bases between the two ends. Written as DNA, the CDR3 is TGTGCCAGCAGCTTAGGGCTTGACAATGAGCAGTTCTTC. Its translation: CASSLGLDNEQFF.

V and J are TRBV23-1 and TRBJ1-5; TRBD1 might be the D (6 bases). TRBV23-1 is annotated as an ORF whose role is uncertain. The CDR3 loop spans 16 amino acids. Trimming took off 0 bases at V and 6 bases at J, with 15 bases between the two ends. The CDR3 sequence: CASSQSRQGPGQPQHF. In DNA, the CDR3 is TGCGCCAGCAGTCAATCTAGGCAGGGGCCCGGTCAGCCCCAGCATTTT.

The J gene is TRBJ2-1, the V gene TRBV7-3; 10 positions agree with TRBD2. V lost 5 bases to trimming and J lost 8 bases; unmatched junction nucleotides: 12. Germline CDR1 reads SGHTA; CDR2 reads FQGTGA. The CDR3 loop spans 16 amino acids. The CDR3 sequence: CASSVISGRRNDEQFF. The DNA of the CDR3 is TGTGCCAGCAGCGTCATTAGCGGGAGGCGCAACGATGAGCAGTTCTTC.

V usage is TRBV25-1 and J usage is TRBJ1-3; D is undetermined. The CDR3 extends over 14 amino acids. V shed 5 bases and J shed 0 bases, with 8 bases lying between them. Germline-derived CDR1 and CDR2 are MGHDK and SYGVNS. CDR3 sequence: CASSSRYSGNTIYF. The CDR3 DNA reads TGTGCCAGCAGTTCTCGTTACTCTGGAAACACCATATATTTT.

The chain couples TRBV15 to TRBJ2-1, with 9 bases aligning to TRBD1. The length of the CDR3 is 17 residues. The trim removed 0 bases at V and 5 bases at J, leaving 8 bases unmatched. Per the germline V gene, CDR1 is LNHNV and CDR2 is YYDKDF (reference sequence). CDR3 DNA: TGTGCCACCAGCAGAGAGGGCCACAACAGGGGGCACAATGAGCAGTTCTTC. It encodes CATSREGHNRGHNEQFF.

The CDR3 is CASSLTGDRAGNNEQFF. The CDR3 DNA reads as TGTGCCAGCAGCTTAACAGGGGACAGGGCAGGGAACAATGAGCAGTTCTTC. V gene TRBV7-3 combines with J gene TRBJ2-1; 9 bases are shared with TRBD1. Germline V gene lookup returns CDR1 SGHTA and CDR2 FQGTGA. Germline trimming cut 0 bases from V and 5 bases from J; bases unmatched to any gene: 8. The CDR3 totals 17 residues. The variable domain in full, completed from reference TRBV7-3 and TRBJ2-1, reads GAGVSQTPSNKVTEKGKYVELRCDPISGHTALYWYRQSLGQGPEFLIYFQGTGAADDSGLPNDRFFAVRPEGSVSTLKIQRTERGDSAVYLCASSLTGDRAGNNEQFFGPGTRLTVL.

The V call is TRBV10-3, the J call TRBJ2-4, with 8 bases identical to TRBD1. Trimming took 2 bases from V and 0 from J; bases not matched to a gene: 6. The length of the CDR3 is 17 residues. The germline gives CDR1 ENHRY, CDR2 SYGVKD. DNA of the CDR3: TGTGCCATCAGTGAGCCGGGACAGGCCCTAGCCAAAAACATTCAGTACTTC. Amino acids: CAISEPGQALAKNIQYF.

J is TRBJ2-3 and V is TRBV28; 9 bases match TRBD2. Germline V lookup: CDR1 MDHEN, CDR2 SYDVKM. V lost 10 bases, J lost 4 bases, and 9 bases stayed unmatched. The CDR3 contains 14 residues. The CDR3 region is CAIGQGLAADTQYF. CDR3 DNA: TGTGCCATAGGGCAGGGACTAGCAGCAGATACGCAGTATTTT. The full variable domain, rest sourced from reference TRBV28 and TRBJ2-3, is DVKVTQSSRYLVKRTGEKVFLECVQDMDHENMFWYRQDPGLGLRLIYFSYDVKMKEKGDIPEGYSVSREKKERFSLILESASTNQTSMYLCAIGQGLAADTQYFGPGTRLTVL.

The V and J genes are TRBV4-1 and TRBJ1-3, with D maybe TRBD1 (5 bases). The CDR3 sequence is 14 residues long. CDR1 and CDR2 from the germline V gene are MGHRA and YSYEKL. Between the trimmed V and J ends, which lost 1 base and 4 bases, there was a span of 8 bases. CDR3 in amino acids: CASSQVSGGNTIYF. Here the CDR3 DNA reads TGCGCCAGCAGCCAAGTTTCAGGGGGAAACACCATATATTTT.

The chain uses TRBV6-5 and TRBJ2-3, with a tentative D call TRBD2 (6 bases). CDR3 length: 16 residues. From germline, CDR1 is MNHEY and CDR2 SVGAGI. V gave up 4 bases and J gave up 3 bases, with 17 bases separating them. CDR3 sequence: CASSLVEGVSTDTQYF. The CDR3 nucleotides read TGTGCCAGCAGTTTGGTGGAGGGAGTTAGTACAGATACGCAGTATTTT.

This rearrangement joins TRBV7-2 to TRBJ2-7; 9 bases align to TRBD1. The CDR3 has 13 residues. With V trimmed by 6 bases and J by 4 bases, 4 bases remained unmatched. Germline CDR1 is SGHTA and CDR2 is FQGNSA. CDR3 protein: CASRGQGFYEQYF. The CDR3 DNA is TGTGCCAGCAGGGGACAGGGTTTTTACGAGCAGTACTTC.